Reported below is one TCR beta chain. What antigen it recognizes has not been identified. The record has no base qualities; no much larger clone is one base away. TCRbeta CDR3 regions were amplified from genomic DNA by means of the immunoSEQ Assay, a bias-controlled multiplex PCR. Concerning the study's data processing: The number of nucleated cells in each sample was estimated from the amplification of reference gene primers within the assay. To quantify the absolute abundance of each unique TCRbeta CDR3 rearrangement, sequence reads were collapsed and filtered. Productive Simpson clonality was computed per sample as the square root of Simpson's diversity index over productive rearrangements. In TCRdb, the immuneACCESS table is reduced to in-frame sequences with V and J assigned. These tables do not hold every clone; where another copy was compared, an unresolved V gene accounts for under half, and the others remain unexplained. V and J calls and clone size are as listed in that table; D and trimming were resolved from the DNA. Within this sample are roughly 190,000 clones, with roughly 86% of them counted one time only. In total, the top ten clones hold roughly 7% of the sample.

CDR1 is given as MGHRA and CDR2 as YSYEKL, both from the germline V gene. Spanning cysteine to phenylalanine, the CDR3 consists of 15 amino acids. The sequence is cut down to CDR3 DNA, 45 bases in frame from base 1. V lost 6 bases and J lost 3 bases; the stretch between them is 15 bases long. This entry belongs to a study of blood T cell repertoires in COVID-19 (dated by TCRdb to 2020 to 2021). As for the study more broadly: Samples from collaborators originated in the United States, Italy and Spain and spanned both the acute and convalescent phases of COVID-19. The prospective study material was composed of cDNA or gDNA derived from T cells, B-cell-depleted T cells, or PBMCs. The dataset comprised deeply sampled blood TCRbeta repertoires from subjects exposed to, actively infected with, or recovered from COVID-19. The repertoires were released in a freely available public database meant as a resource for research on the immune response to SARS-CoV-2. Samples came from the ongoing ImmuneRACE study (first 160 participants) plus 1,254 subjects from 6 global collaborators. The sample metadata nearly always contained a de-identified subject ID, COVID-19 status, age in years and sex. HLA class I and class II types, where available, came from metadata supplied by the sample provider rather than from assay-based typing. Here is what the overall study found, with its caveats: The amount of clinical and demographic metadata varied by source and participant and was provided uncurated.

Each collaborating institution followed its own protocols to collect whole blood in K2EDTA tubes. For TCRbeta analysis, collaborators shipped samples in one of three forms: frozen whole blood, isolated PBMCs, or DNA extracted from either of those sample types. The sequenced material came from peripheral blood. This chain is built from TRBV4-1 and TRBJ1-5; a confident D gene designation cannot be given. This clonotype was sampled from a woman older than 75 in a cohort sampled during active or convalescent COVID-19. DNA sequence: TGCGCCAGCAGAAATTTGCGGGAGAACAATCAGCCCCAGCATTTT. Its protein is CASRNLRENNQPQHF.